This T cell receptor (beta chain) is from a study of blood T cell repertoires in COVID-19. The protocol was immunoSEQ multiplex PCR, while the TCRdb copy is restricted to in-frame clones and leaves out a portion. In the table there are about 130,000 clones, more than 90% of which are singletons. The germline CDR1 and CDR2 sequences are KGHSH and LQKENI. The length of the CDR3 is 15 residues. V shed 3 bases and J 5 bases; nucleotides not matched to a gene: 2. The TCR was taken from a man in his 60s with COVID-19, enrolled during active disease. V is TRBV18 and J is TRBJ2-1, with 12 positions matching TRBD2. Sequencing input: peripheral blood. CDR3 sequence (DNA): TGTGCCAGCTCACCGACTAGCGGGAGCCACAATGAGCAGTTCTTC. Its translation: CASSPTSGSHNEQFF.